This TCR beta chain was sequenced during a study of regulatory T cells in long-lasting Graves disease. General study points: Persistent patients had more shared public clonotypes (around 2,800) than new patients (about 970).

V was clipped by 7 bases and J by 0 bases; unmatched bases: 3. The CDR3 is 14 amino acids. Germline CDR1 reads SGHTS; CDR2 reads YDEGEE. iRepertoire HTBI primers and Arm-PCR of CDR3 regions built TCR beta libraries. TCRdb itself ran the multiplex PCR reads through MiXCR, one entry per CDR3 protein. The sample has approximately 400,000 distinct CDR3 sequences, less than 30% seen once. Concerning this clonotype itself: Its antigen remains unidentified.

Time point in this sample: persistent/refractory GD, antithyroid drugs over 5 years with positive TRAb. Following extraction of RNA from PBMCs, that RNA was used to make the TCR library. The material sequenced was peripheral blood mononuclear cells (PBMCs), taken when the disease was refractory, from a patient treated with antithyroid drugs. The chain links TRBV5-8 to TRBJ1-5; TRBD1 matches at 8 bases. The source of this sequence is a woman between 40 and 50 years old with Graves disease. The CDR3 loop reads CASAGQASNQPQHF. In DNA form, the CDR3 reads TGTGCCAGCGCGGGACAGGCTAGCAATCAGCCCCAGCATTTT.